Listed below are T cell receptor beta chains from one sample, sequenced in a study of cytomegalovirus exposure and HLA in healthy donors. Method: immunoSEQ multiplex PCR; TCRdb's copy keeps in-frame clones and lacks some. The data contain 120,000 or so clones, approximately 69% of them singletons. Sequencing used PBMCs. These receptors were collected from a man between 40 and 49 years old in good health and CMV-seropositive. The CDR3 runs from the conserved cysteine through the conserved F or W. The listing skips clone size in some rows; elsewhere it reads once, few, many or a size class.

CDR3 protein,clone size,V gene,J gene,CDR3 length
CASTLHSGASTDTQYF,few,TRBV19,TRBJ2-3,16
CASSLDPGTGAQGEQFF,.,TRBV11-2,TRBJ2-1,17
CASSLGVGGGNTGELFF,.,TRBV5-1,TRBJ2-2,17
CASSLSRVQPQHF,.,TRBV27,TRBJ1-5,13
CASSPRQANTGELFF,.,TRBV18,TRBJ2-2,15
CASRGHTNEKLFF,.,TRBV19,TRBJ1-4,13
CASSPWGTSKDEQFF,.,TRBV5-4,TRBJ2-1,15
CASSLPVGEDTQYF,.,TRBV7-2,TRBJ2-3,14
CASSRILAKNIQYF,.,TRBV7-2,TRBJ2-4,14
CASRSTGGAGDTQYF,.,TRBV7-8,TRBJ2-3,15
CASSQPRDRGLVYGYTF,.,TRBV28,TRBJ1-2,17
CASSQDVGGRGHTGELFF,.,TRBV4-1,TRBJ2-2,18
CASSVTGSSGNTIYF,.,TRBV9,TRBJ1-3,15
CASSRTSGRLNEQFF,.,TRBV6-4,TRBJ2-1,15
CASSFGEGEQYF,few,TRBV5-4,TRBJ2-7,12
CASSEVLGQNTEAFF,.,TRBV10-2,TRBJ1-1,15
CASSHRQGGEQYF,once,TRBV14,TRBJ2-7,13
CASSVLQAGSEAFF,.,TRBV9,TRBJ1-1,14
CASSIRQGVNIQYF,few,TRBV19,TRBJ2-4,14
CASSQGRLQNTIYF,few,TRBV5-5,TRBJ1-3,14
CASRTTARTYEQYF,.,TRBV5-6,TRBJ2-7,14
CASRLDPAEREHYNEQFF,.,TRBV12-2,TRBJ2-1,18
CASTGLVGGETQYF,.,TRBV6-1,TRBJ2-5,14
CASRTGPLNTEAFF,.,TRBV6-1,TRBJ1-1,14
CASRTGDWGYTF,.,TRBV19,TRBJ1-2,12
CASSFWTGITDTQYF,.,TRBV11-2,TRBJ2-3,15
CASSQLSPGGSTDTQYF,.,TRBV7-8,TRBJ2-3,17
CASSDLGSGGEQYF,.,TRBV18,TRBJ2-7,14
CASSTEGTGANEQFF,.,TRBV6-1,TRBJ2-1,15